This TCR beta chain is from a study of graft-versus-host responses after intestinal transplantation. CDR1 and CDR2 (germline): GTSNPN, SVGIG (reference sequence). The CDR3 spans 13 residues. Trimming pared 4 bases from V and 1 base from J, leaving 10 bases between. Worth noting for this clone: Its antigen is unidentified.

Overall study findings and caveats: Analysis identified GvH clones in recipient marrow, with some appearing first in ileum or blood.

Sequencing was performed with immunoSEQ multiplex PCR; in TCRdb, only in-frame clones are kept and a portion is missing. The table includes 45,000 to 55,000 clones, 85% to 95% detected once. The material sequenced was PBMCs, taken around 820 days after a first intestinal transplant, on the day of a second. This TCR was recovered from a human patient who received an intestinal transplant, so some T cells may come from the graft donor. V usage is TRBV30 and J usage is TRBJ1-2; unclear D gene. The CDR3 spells CAWNGALNYGYTF. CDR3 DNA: TGTGCCTGGAACGGAGCCCTTAACTATGGCTACACCTTC.